Listed here are 15 T cell receptor beta chains from one sample, sequenced in a study of beta chain features in type 1 diabetes. All of the isolated RNA was reverse transcribed, so expressed TCRB transcripts were sequenced. The method was immunoSEQ multiplex PCR; TCRdb's version includes in-frame clones alone and lacks a portion of them. The repertoire has hundreds of thousands of clones, approximately 10% of them found once; the top ten carry around 0.017%. Their cognate antigens are unknown. Study results and limitations: Patients with Type 1 diabetes showed moderately but significantly shorter TCRB CDR3s in all four CD4+ subsets.

The sequenced material came from naive CD4+ T cells from blood. The receptors originated from a man aged 25-45 years with type 1 diabetes.

This clone was counted ten times or more. This chain links TRBV29-1 with TRBJ2-6; TRBD1 agrees at 9 bases. In germline, CDR1 is SQVTM, CDR2 ANQGSEA. This CDR3 comprises 11 residues. V shed 6 bases, J shed 18 bases, and the junction held 9 bases outside the gene matches. The CDR3 reads CSVAGTGHPTF. The CDR3 coding sequence is TGCAGCGTAGCCGGGACAGGGCATCCGACTTTC.

This clone has just a few counts. This chain connects TRBV28 to TRBJ2-7; D possibly corresponds to TRBD2 (6 bases). The V gene's germline CDR1 is MDHEN and CDR2 SYDVKM. The CDR3 loop spans 13 amino acids. The V end was cut by 6 bases, the J end by 2 bases, with 11 bases between. Here the CDR3 DNA reads TGTGCCAGCAGATCACCGGGAGCCTACGAGCAGTACTTC. It translates to CASRSPGAYEQYF.

The chain couples TRBV30 to TRBJ2-6; 11 nucleotides match TRBD1. Germline trimming cut 7 bases from V and 4 bases from J; bases unmatched to any gene: 12. Germline assignment: CDR1 GTSNPN and CDR2 SVGIG (reference sequence). This CDR3 has 17 amino acids. DNA of the CDR3: TGTGCCTTATGCCGGGACAGGGGGAATTTGGGGGCCAACGTCCTGACTTTC. Translated: CALCRDRGNLGANVLTF. Filled out from reference TRBV30 and TRBJ2-6, the complete variable domain reads SQTIHQWPATLVQPVGSPLSLECTVEGTSNPNLYWYRQAAGRGLQLLFYSVGIGQISSEVPQNLSASRPQDRQFILSSKKLLLSDSGFYLCALCRDRGNLGANVLTFGAGSRLTVL.

The gene calls are TRBV2 and TRBJ2-7, with a weak D call TRBD1 (7 bases). Germline assignment: CDR1 SNHLY and CDR2 FYNNEI. Trimming shortened V by 6 bases and J by 5 bases, and 17 bases separated the two germline ends. The CDR3 covers 14 residues. The CDR3 DNA reads as TGTGCCAGCAGCGGGATCAGGGGGAGGAACGAGCAGTACTTC. This encodes CASSGIRGRNEQYF.

This clone has more than one count but fewer than ten. The rearrangement links TRBV19 to TRBJ1-1, with D uncertain. V was pared by 4 bases and J by 1 base, with 10 bases between. There are 14 residues in the CDR3. Germline V CDR1 and CDR2: LNHDA, SQIVND (reference sequence). CDR3 residues: CASSTGRENTEAFF. CDR3 in DNA: TGTGCCAGTAGTACCGGACGGGAGAACACTGAAGCTTTCTTT.

The table lists this clone with a few counts. This sequence joins TRBV18 and TRBJ1-4; no clear D gene. The length of the CDR3 is 16 residues. CDR1 KGHSH and CDR2 LQKENI come from the germline V gene. Trimming removed 3 bases at V and 6 bases at J, with 17 bases between. The CDR3 DNA reads as TGTGCCAGCTCACCGACCTCTAGACGAAGAGATGAAAAACTGTTTTTT. It codes for CASSPTSRRRDEKLFF.

The J gene is TRBJ2-1, the V gene TRBV6-6; TRBD1 is a possible D gene (6 bases). CDR3 length: 16 amino acids. V shed 5 bases and J shed 4 bases, with 18 bases lying between them. The germline V gene has CDR1 MNHNY and CDR2 SVGAGI (reference sequence). The CDR3: CASSNPDSSRYNEQFF. In DNA, the CDR3 is TGTGCCAGCAGTAACCCGGACAGTTCCAGGTACAATGAGCAGTTCTTC.

This chain uses TRBV7-2 with TRBJ2-3; D perhaps matches TRBD1 (6 bases). V dropped 5 bases and J dropped 5 bases, with 17 bases sitting between them. Germline V gene sequence: CDR1 SGHTA, CDR2 FQGNSA. The CDR3 runs 15 residues. In DNA form, the CDR3 reads TGTGCCAGCAGCCCAGGACAGACGGTCGTAGATACGCAGTATTTT. The encoded protein is CASSPGQTVVDTQYF.

There are a few counts of this clone. The chain links TRBV6-5 to TRBJ1-3; D is ambiguous. The V end lost 6 bases, the J end lost 0 bases, and 6 bases lay between the germline ends. The CDR3 covers 13 residues. CDR1 is MNHEY, CDR2 SVGAGI, per germline. The chain's CDR3 is CASSIYSGNTIYF. The CDR3 nucleotides are TGTGCCAGCAGCATCTACTCTGGAAACACCATATATTTT.

This clone was seen more than once but under ten times. The chain combines TRBV27 with TRBJ2-1; possible D gene TRBD1, 6 bases. The CDR3 is 15 amino acids. Germline V gene sequence: CDR1 MNHEY, CDR2 SMNVEV (reference sequence). V was pared by 5 bases and J by 7 bases, with 18 bases between. The CDR3 sequence: CASSGYTGKTNEQFF. CDR3 DNA sequence: TGTGCCAGCAGTGGTTATACAGGGAAAACGAATGAGCAGTTCTTC.

There are a few counts of this clone. V usage is TRBV7-9 and J usage is TRBJ2-7; 8 bases map to TRBD1. CDR3 length equals 13 residues. The junction had 6 bases not matched to a gene; V was cut back by 6 bases and J by 5 bases. Germline V lookup: CDR1 SEHNR, CDR2 FQNEAQ (reference sequence). CDR3 bases: TGTGCCAGCAGGGGAAGACAGGGGCACGAGCAGTACTTC. This sequence encodes CASRGRQGHEQYF.

The sample holds a few counts of this clone. The chain recombines TRBV4-1 with TRBJ2-5, with 10 bases identical to TRBD2. The CDR3 has 15 residues. CDR1 is MGHRA and CDR2 is YSYEKL in the germline V gene. J lost 4 bases, V lost 1 base, and 3 bases had no gene match. CDR3 nucleotide sequence: TGCGCCAGCAGCCAAGTAGCGGGGGGCCTAGAGACCCAGTACTTC. It encodes CASSQVAGGLETQYF.

The V and J genes are TRBV29-1 and TRBJ2-5; D is perhaps TRBD1 (6 bases). The J call is doubtful: the DNA matches TRBJ2-7 better. Germline values: CDR1 SQVTM, CDR2 ANQGSEA. The CDR3 is 14 residues long. CDR3 in DNA: TGCAGCGTTGTATTGCCCCAGGGGCGCGACGAGCAGTACTTC. Its translation is CSVVLPQGRDEQYF.

This clone appeared a few times. The CDR3 DNA is TGTGCCAGCAGTGAAGCAAGGGGCCGGAACACTGAAGCTTTCTTT. The encoded protein is CASSEARGRNTEAFF. This chain links TRBV2 with TRBJ1-1, with a possible D match to TRBD1 (5 bases). The CDR3 runs to 15 residues. Between the trimmed V and J ends, which lost 0 bases and 1 base, there was a span of 9 bases. Per germline, CDR1 SNHLY and CDR2 FYNNEI.

The chain employs TRBV4-1 and TRBJ2-2; 9 bases align to TRBD2. Trimming at V came to 4 bases and at J to 1 base, leaving 10 bases not matched to a gene. The CDR3 is made up of 18 amino acids. The germline CDR1 and CDR2 sequences are MGHRA and YSYEKL. The CDR3 DNA is TGCGCCAGCAGCCTAGGTAGCGGGGGACGACTGAACACCGGGGAGCTGTTTTTT. Its translation: CASSLGSGGRLNTGELFF.